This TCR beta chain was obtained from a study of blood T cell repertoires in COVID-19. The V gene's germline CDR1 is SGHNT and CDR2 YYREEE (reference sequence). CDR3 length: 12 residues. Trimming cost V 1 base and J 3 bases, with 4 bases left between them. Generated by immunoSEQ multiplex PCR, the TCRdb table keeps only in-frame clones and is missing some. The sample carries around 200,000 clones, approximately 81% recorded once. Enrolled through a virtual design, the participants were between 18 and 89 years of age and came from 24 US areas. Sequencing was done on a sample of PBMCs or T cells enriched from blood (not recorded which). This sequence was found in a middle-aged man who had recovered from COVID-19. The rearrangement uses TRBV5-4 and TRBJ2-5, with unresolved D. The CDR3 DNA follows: TGTGCCAGCAGCTTGACAGAAGAGACCCAGTACTTC. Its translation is CASSLTEETQYF. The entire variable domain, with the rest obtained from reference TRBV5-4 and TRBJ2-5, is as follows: ETGVTQSPTHLIKTRGQQVTLRCSSQSGHNTVSWYQQALGQGPQFIFQYYREEENGRGNFPPRFSGLQFPNYSSELNVNALELDDSALYLCASSLTEETQYFGPGTRLLVL.